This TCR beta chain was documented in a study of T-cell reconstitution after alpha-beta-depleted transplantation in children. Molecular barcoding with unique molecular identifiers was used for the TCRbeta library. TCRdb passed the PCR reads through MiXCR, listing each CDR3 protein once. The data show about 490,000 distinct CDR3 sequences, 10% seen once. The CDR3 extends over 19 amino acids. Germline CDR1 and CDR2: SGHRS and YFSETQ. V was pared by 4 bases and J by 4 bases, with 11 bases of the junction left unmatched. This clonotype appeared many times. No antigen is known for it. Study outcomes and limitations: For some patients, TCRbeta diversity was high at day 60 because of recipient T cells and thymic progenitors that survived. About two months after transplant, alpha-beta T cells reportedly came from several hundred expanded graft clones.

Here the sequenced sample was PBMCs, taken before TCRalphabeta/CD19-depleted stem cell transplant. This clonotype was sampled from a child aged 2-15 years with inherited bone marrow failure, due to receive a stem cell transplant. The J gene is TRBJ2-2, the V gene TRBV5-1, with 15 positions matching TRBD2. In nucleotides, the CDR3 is TGCGCCAGCAGCCAGGGACTAGCGGGAGGAGTTTCGGCCACCGGGGAGCTGTTTTTT. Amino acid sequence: CASSQGLAGGVSATGELFF.